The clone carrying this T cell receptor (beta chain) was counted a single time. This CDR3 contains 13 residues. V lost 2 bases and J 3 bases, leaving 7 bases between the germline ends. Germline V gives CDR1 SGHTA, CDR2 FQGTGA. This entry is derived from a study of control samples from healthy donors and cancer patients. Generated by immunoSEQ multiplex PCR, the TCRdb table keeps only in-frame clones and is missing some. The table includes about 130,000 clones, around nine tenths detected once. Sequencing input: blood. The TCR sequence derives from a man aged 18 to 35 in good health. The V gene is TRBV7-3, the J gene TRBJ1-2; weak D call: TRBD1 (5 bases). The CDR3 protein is CASSLGTDYGYTF. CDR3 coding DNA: TGTGCCAGCAGCTTAGGGACGGACTATGGCTACACCTTC.